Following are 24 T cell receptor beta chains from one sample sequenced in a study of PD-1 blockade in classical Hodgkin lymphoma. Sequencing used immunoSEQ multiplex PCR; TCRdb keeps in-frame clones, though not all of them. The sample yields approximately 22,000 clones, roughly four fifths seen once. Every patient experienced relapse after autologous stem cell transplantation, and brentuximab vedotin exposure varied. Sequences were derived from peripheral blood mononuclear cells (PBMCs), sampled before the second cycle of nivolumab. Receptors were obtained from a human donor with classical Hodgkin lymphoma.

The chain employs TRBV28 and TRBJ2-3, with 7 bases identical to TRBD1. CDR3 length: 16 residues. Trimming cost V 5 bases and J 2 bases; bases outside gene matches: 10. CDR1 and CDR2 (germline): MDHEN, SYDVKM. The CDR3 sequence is CASSPLPGTATDTQYF. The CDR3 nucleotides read TGTGCCAGCAGTCCCCTACCCGGGACAGCCACAGATACGCAGTATTTT.

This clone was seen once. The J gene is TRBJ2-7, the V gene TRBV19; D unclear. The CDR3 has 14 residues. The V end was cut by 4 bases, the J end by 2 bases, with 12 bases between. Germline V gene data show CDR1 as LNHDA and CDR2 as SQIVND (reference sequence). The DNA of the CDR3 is TGTGCCAGTAGTAAGGCCGTGCAGCCCTACGAGCAGTACTTC. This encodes CASSKAVQPYEQYF.

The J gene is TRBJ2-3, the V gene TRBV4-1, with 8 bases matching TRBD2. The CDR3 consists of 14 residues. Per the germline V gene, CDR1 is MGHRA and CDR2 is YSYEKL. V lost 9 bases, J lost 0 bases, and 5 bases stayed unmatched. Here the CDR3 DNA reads TGCGCCAGAAGGAGCGGGAGAAGCACAGATACGCAGTATTTT. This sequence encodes CARRSGRSTDTQYF.

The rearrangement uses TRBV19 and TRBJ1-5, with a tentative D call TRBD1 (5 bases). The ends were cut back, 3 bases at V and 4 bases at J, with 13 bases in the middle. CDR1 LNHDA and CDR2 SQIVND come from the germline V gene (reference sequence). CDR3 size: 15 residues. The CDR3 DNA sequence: TGTGCCAGTAGTATCCCGCAGGGCCGTAATCAGCCCCAGCATTTT. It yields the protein CASSIPQGRNQPQHF.

In nucleotides, the CDR3 is TGTGCCAGCAGTTCATCTAGCGGGACCTACAATGAGCAGTTCTTC. The encoded protein is CASSSSSGTYNEQFF. This chain joins TRBV7-9 and TRBJ2-1; 9 nucleotides line up with TRBD2. The J segment lost 2 bases and the V segment lost 6 bases, leaving 5 bases of the junction unmatched. This CDR3 contains 15 residues. Germline V CDR1 and CDR2: SEHNR, FQNEAQ (reference sequence).

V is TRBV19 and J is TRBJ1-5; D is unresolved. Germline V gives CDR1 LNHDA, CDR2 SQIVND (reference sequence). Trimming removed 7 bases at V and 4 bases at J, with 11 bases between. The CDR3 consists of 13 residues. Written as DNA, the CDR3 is TGTGCCAGTACGGGGTCCGAAAATCAGCCCCAGCATTTT. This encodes CASTGSENQPQHF.

CDR3 amino acids: CASSYPGQGKTQYF. The CDR3 nucleotides read TGTGCCAGCAGTTACCCGGGACAGGGAAAGACCCAGTACTTC. The rearrangement links TRBV25-1 to TRBJ2-5, with 9 bases matching TRBD1. CDR3 size: 14 residues. V shed 5 bases and J 6 bases; nucleotides not matched to a gene: 7. The germline V gene encodes CDR1 MGHDK and CDR2 SYGVNS.

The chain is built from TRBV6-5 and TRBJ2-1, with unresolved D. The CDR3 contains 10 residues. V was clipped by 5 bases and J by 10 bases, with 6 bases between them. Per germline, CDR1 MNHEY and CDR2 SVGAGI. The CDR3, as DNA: TGTGCCAGCAGTCGGTTGGAGCAGTTCTTC. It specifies CASSRLEQFF.

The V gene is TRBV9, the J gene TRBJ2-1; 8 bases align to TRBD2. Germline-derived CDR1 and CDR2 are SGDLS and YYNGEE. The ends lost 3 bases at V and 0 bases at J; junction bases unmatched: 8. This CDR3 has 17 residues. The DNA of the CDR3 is TGTGCCAGCAGCGCGCTCCTGAGCGGGAGCTCCTACAATGAGCAGTTCTTC. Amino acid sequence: CASSALLSGSSYNEQFF.

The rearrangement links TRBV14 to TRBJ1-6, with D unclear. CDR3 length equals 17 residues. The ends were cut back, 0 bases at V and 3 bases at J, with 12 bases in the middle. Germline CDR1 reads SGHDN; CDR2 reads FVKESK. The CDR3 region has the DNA TGTGCCAGCAGCCAAGATACCGGACGGTTCTATAATTCACCCCTCCACTTT. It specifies CASSQDTGRFYNSPLHF.

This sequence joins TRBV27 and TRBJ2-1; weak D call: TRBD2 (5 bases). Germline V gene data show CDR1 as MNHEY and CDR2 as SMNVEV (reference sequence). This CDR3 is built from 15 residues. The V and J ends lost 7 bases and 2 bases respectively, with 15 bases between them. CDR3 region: CASNDRSGTYNEQFF. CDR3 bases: TGTGCCAGCAACGATCGAAGCGGAACCTACAATGAGCAGTTCTTC.

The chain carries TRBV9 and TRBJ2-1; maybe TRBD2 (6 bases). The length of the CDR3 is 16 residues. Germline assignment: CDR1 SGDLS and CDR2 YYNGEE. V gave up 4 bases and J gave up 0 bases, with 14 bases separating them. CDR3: CASSRGTLSSYNEQFF. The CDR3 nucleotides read TGTGCCAGCAGCCGAGGGACTTTGAGCTCCTACAATGAGCAGTTCTTC.

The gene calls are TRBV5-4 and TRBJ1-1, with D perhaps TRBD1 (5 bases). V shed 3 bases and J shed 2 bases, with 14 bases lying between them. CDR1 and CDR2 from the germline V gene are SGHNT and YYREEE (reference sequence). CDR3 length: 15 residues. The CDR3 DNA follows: TGTGCCAGCAGCTCCCAATCCACAGGAAACACTGAAGCTTTCTTT. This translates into CASSSQSTGNTEAFF.

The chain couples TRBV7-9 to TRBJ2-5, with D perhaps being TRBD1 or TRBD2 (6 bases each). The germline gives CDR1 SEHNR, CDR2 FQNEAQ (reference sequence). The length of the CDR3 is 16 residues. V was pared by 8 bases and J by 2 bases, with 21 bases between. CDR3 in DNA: TGTGCCAGCTTTAAGGTCCAGGGGAGGCAACAAGAGACCCAGTACTTC. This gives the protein CASFKVQGRQQETQYF.

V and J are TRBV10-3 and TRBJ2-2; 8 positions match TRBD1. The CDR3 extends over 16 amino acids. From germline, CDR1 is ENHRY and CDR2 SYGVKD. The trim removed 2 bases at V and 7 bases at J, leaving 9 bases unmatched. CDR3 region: CAISERAGGISGELFF. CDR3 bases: TGTGCCATCAGTGAGCGAGCAGGGGGCATCAGCGGGGAGCTGTTTTTT.

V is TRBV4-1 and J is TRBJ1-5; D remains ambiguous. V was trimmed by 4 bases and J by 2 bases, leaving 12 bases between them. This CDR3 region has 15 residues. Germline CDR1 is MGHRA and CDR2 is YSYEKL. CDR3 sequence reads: CASSLAMIGNQPQHF. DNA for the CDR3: TGCGCCAGCAGCCTGGCTATGATTGGCAATCAGCCCCAGCATTTT.

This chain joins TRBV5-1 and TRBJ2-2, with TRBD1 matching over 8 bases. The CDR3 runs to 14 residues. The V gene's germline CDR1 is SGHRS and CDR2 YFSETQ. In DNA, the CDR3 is TGCGCTACGCAGGCAGGGGGCTTCCCCGGGGAGCTGTTTTTT. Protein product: CATQAGGFPGELFF.

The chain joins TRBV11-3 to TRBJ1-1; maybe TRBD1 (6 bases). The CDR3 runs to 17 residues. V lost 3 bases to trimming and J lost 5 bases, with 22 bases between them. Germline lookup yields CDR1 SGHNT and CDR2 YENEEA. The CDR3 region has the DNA TGTGCCAGCAGCTTCCCAACCGTGGGACACCGCGGGACTGAAGCTTTCTTT. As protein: CASSFPTVGHRGTEAFF.

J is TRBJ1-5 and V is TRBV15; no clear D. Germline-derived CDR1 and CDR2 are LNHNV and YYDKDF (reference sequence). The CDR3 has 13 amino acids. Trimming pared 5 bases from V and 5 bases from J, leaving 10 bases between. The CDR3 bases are TGTGCCACCAGCGGTAACAATTATCAGCCCCAGCATTTT. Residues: CATSGNNYQPQHF.

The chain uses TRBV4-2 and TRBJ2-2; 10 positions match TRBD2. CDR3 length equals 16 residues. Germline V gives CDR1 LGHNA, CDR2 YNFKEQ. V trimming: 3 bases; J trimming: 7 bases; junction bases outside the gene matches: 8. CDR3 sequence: CASSQTTSGTVGELFF. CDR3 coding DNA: TGTGCCAGCAGCCAGACCACTAGCGGGACGGTCGGGGAGCTGTTTTTT.

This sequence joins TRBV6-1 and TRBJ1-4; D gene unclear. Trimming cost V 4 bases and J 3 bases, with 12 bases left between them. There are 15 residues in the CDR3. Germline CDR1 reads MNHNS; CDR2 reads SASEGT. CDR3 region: CASSGATVANEKLFF. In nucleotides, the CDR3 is TGTGCCAGCAGTGGCGCGACCGTCGCTAATGAAAAACTGTTTTTT.

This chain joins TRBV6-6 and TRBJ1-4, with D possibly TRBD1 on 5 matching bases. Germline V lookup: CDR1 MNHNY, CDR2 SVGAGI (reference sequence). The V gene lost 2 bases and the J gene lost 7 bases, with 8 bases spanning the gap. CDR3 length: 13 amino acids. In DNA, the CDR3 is TGTGCCAGCAGTTACCTCGGGGCTGAAAAACTGTTTTTT. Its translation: CASSYLGAEKLFF.

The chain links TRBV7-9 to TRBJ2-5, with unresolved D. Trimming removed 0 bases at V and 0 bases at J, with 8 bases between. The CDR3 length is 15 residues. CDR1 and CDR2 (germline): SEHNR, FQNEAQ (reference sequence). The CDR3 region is CASSLAGPYQETQYF. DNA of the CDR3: TGTGCCAGCAGCTTAGCCGGACCGTACCAAGAGACCCAGTACTTC. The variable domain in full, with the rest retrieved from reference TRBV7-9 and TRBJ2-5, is DTGVSQNPRHKITKRGQNVTFRCDPISEHNRLYWYRQTLGQGPEFLTYFQNEAQLEKSRLLSDRFSAERPKGSFSTLEIQRTEQGDSAMYLCASSLAGPYQETQYFGPGTRLLVL.

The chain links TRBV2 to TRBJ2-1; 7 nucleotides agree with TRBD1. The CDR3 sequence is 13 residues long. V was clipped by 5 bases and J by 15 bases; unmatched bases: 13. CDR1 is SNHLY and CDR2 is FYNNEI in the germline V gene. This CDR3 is CASSLALDRKPFF. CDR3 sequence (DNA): TGTGCCAGCAGTCTCGCGCTGGACAGGAAACCGTTCTTC.